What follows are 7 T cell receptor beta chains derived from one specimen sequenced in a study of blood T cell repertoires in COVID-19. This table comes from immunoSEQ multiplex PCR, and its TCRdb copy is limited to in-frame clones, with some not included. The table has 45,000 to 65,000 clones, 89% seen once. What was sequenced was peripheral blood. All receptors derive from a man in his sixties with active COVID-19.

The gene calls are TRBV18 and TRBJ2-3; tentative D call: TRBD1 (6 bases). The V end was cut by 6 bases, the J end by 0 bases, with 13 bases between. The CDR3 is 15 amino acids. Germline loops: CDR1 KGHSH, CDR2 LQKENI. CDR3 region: CASSPIQGSTDTQYF. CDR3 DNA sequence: TGTGCCAGCTCCCCAATACAGGGAAGCACAGATACGCAGTATTTT.

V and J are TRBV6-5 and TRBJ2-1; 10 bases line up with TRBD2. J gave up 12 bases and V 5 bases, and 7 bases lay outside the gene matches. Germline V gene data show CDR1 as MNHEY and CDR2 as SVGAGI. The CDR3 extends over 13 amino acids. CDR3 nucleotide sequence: TGTGCCAGCAGTCCCCTAGCGGGAGTAAGGCAGTTCTTC. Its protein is CASSPLAGVRQFF.

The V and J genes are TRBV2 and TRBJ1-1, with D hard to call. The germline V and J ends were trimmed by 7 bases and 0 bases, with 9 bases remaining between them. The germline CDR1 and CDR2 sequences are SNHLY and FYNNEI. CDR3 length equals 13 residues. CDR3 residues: CASKQSMNTEAFF. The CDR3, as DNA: TGTGCCAGCAAACAGTCCATGAACACTGAAGCTTTCTTT.

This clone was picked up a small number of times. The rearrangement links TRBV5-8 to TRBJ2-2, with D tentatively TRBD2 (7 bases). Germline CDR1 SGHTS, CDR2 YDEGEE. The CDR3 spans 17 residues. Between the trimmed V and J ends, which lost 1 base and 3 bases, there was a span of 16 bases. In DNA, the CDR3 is TGTGCCAGCAGCTTGTCGGGGGGACAATATCACACCGGGGAGCTGTTTTTT. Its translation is CASSLSGGQYHTGELFF.

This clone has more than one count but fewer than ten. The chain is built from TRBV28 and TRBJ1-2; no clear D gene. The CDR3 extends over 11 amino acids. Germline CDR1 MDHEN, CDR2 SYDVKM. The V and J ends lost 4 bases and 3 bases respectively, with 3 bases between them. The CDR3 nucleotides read TGTGCCAGCAGTTCATACTATGGCTACACCTTC. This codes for CASSSYYGYTF.

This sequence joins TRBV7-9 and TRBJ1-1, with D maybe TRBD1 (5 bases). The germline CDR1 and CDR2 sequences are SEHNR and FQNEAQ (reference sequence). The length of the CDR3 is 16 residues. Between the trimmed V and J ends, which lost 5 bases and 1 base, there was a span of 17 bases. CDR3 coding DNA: TGTGCCAGCAGCCCACAGGCTATGAGTTGGAACACTGAAGCTTTCTTT. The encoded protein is CASSPQAMSWNTEAFF.

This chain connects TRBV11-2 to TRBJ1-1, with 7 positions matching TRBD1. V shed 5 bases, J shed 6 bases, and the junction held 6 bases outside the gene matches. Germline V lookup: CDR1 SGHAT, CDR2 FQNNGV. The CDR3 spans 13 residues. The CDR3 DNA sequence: TGTGCCAGCAGCCTAACCGGGACAGCTGAAGCTTTCTTT. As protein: CASSLTGTAEAFF.